A selection of T cell receptor beta chains follows, all from one sample in a study of blood T cell dynamics during melanoma immunotherapy. Clones were sequenced by immunoSEQ multiplex PCR, and TCRdb holds only the in-frame ones, with some missing. The sample records approximately 25,000 clones, around 88% being singletons. The input for sequencing was blood, taken from a patient treated with checkpoint blockade. The receptors stem from a human donor with melanoma. Both conserved end residues are part of each CDR3. A D gene is named only where the DNA matches it firmly. The size of a clone is reported for some rows only, either as once, few or many, or as a class for expanded clones.

NA	TRBV18	20	NA	TRBJ2-6	TGTGCCAGCTCACGAAGACCTTTGGACAGCCTCAGCTCTGGGGCCAACGTCCTGACTTTC	CASSRRPLDSLSSGANVLTF
NA	TRBV10-2	11	NA	TRBJ2-3	TGCGCCAGCAGTCCCCGGGATACGCAGTATTTT	CASSPRDTQYF
TRBD1	TRBV5-1	15	NA	TRBJ2-3	TGCGCCAGCAGCCCAGGGGGCAGGAGCACAGATACGCAGTATTTT	CASSPGGRSTDTQYF
NA	TRBV9	15	NA	TRBJ2-1	TGTGCCAGCAGCCCCCGGGAGAAATCCTACAATGAGCAGTTCTTC	CASSPREKSYNEQFF
NA	TRBV5-6	15	few	TRBJ2-7	TGTGCCAGCAGCGGGGGGGCGACGGGACGTTACGAGCAGTACTTC	CASSGGATGRYEQYF
NA	TRBV21-1	16	few	TRBJ1-5	TGTGCCAGCAGCAAAGGAACAGGGATTTTCAATCAGCCCCAGCATTTT	CASSKGTGIFNQPQHF
NA	TRBV9	16	NA	TRBJ1-2	TGTGCCAGCAGCTCAGGGAGGCGTGGGGTCCCCTATGGCTACACCTTC	CASSSGRRGVPYGYTF
NA	TRBV5-6	13	NA	TRBJ2-7	TGTGCCAGCGGGAGGCCCTCAGCCTACGAGCAGTACTTC	CASGRPSAYEQYF
NA	TRBV5-5	12	NA	TRBJ2-4	TGTGCCAGCAGCAGGGACCTAAACATTCAGTACTTC	CASSRDLNIQYF
NA	TRBV4-1	14	NA	TRBJ2-7	TGCGCCAGCAGCCCGCGGGACGGTACCTACGAGCAGTACTTC	CASSPRDGTYEQYF
TRBD1	TRBV29-1	15	NA	TRBJ2-6	TGCAGCGTTGGGGACAGGGGGCTCGGGGCCAACGTCCTGACTTTC	CSVGDRGLGANVLTF
NA	TRBV5-4	13	NA	TRBJ2-7	TGTGCCAGCAGCTCTACCAACAGCTACGAGCAGTACTTC	CASSSTNSYEQYF
NA	TRBV2	14	once	TRBJ1-1	TGTGCCAGCAGCGAGAATCGGGGGGCCACTGAAGCTTTCTTT	CASSENRGATEAFF
TRBD2	TRBV7-2	13	NA	TRBJ2-1	TGTGCCAGCAGCTTAGTAGCGGGAATGCCCCAGTTCTTC	CASSLVAGMPQFF
NA	TRBV28	13	NA	TRBJ1-5	TGTGCCAGCAGTTTATTGGGGAATCAGCCCCAGCATTTT	CASSLLGNQPQHF
TRBD1	TRBV5-5	16	once	TRBJ2-5	TGTGCCAGCAGCCCCCTTTTCGTCGCAGGGGGCGCGACCCAGTACTTC	CASSPLFVAGGATQYF
TRBD1	TRBV7-2	15	NA	TRBJ1-4	TGTGCCAGCAGCTTAGTGTCGACAGGGCCTGAAAAACTGTTTTTT	CASSLVSTGPEKLFF
NA	TRBV27	14	NA	TRBJ2-7	TGTGCCAGCAGTTTATCGCCCGTCGGCCCCCAGCAGTACTTC	CASSLSPVGPQQYF
NA	TRBV6-6	15	NA	TRBJ1-4	TGTGCCAGCAGTTACGGGAGAGGGCTCAATGAAAAACTGTTTTTT	CASSYGRGLNEKLFF
TRBD2	TRBV5-8	16	NA	TRBJ2-1	TGTGCCAGCAGCTTGGATGGGACTAGCGGGAGCAATGAGCAGTTCTTC	CASSLDGTSGSNEQFF
NA	TRBV15	17	NA	TRBJ2-7	TGTGCCACCAGCAGAGATATTCCTGGAGGCCAACCCTACGAGCAGTACTTC	CATSRDIPGGQPYEQYF
NA	TRBV2	13	NA	TRBJ2-5	TGTGCCCTCGACGGACCCCCCCAAGAGACCCAGTACTTC	CALDGPPQETQYF
TRBD1	TRBV6-6	12	few	TRBJ1-5	TGTGCCAGCAGTTCAACAGGGGAGCCCCAGCATTTT	CASSSTGEPQHF
NA	TRBV7-9	15	NA	TRBJ2-7	TGTGCCAGCAGCTTAGCACAGGCCAGCCTCTACGAGCAGTACTTC	CASSLAQASLYEQYF
NA	TRBV19	15	few	TRBJ1-3	TGTGCCAGTAGTATATCGGCCATCTCTGGAAACACCATATATTTT	CASSISAISGNTIYF
NA	TRBV5-6	16	NA	TRBJ2-7	TGTGCCAGCAGCTTAACGCAGGGAATGTTCCACTACGAGCAGTACTTC	CASSLTQGMFHYEQYF
TRBD2	TRBV7-3	17	NA	TRBJ2-5	TGTGCCAGCAGCCCGCTCGGAGCGGGAGGTTACCCAGAGACCCAGTACTTC	CASSPLGAGGYPETQYF
NA	TRBV28	15	NA	TRBJ1-3	TGTGCCAGCAAAGGATATTTACGCTCTGGAAACACCATATATTTT	CASKGYLRSGNTIYF
TRBD2	TRBV10-2	15	NA	TRBJ2-5	TGCGCCAGCAGAGGACTAGCGGGAGTCCTAGAGACCCAGTACTTC	CASRGLAGVLETQYF
TRBD2	TRBV28	19	NA	TRBJ2-5	TGTGCCAGCAGTTCCCCTGTCCCGGGACTAGCGGGAGAACAAGAGACCCAGTACTTC	CASSSPVPGLAGEQETQYF
TRBD2	TRBV6-1	15	NA	TRBJ2-1	TGTGCCAGCGTTTTAGCGGGAGCGGCCTACAATGAGCAGTTCTTC	CASVLAGAAYNEQFF
NA	TRBV15	17	NA	TRBJ1-1	TGTGCCACCAGCAGAGATGTCTTCCAGGGGTCCTTCGCTGAAGCTTTCTTT	CATSRDVFQGSFAEAFF
TRBD1	TRBV2	14	NA	TRBJ2-7	TGTGCCAGCAGTAAAGGACAGGGGACGATTGAGCAGTACTTC	CASSKGQGTIEQYF
NA	TRBV9	14	NA	TRBJ1-2	TGTGCCAGCAGCCCCCTCGGTTTGAACTATGGCTACACCTTC	CASSPLGLNYGYTF
NA	TRBV27	17	NA	TRBJ1-1	TGTGCCAGCAGTTTATCATGGGACCCCAGGCTTGGTGCTGAAGCTTTCTTT	CASSLSWDPRLGAEAFF
TRBD2	TRBV4-1	17	NA	TRBJ2-2	TGCGCCAGCAGCCAGGACTGGACTAGCGGGAACCCCGGGGAGCTGTTTTTT	CASSQDWTSGNPGELFF
NA	TRBV19	12	NA	TRBJ2-3	TGTGCCAGTAGTAACGGGGGCTTTGAGCAGTATTTT	CASSNGGFEQYF
NA	TRBV19	14	few	TRBJ2-7	TGTGCCAGTAGTATGTACTCTAGTAACTACGAGCAGTACTTC	CASSMYSSNYEQYF
NA	TRBV11-2	14	few	TRBJ1-1	TGTGCCAGCAGCTTATCCGGGGGGGGCACTGAAGCTTTCTTT	CASSLSGGGTEAFF
TRBD1	TRBV15	17	NA	TRBJ1-5	TGTGCCACCAGCAGTTTCACCGGACAGGGGGGTGGACAGCCCCAGCATTTT	CATSSFTGQGGGQPQHF
NA	TRBV27	14	few	TRBJ2-7	TGTGCCAGCAGTTTACGGGACACAGCCTACGAGCAGTACTTC	CASSLRDTAYEQYF
TRBD2	TRBV2	15	NA	TRBJ2-1	TGTGCCAGCCTCTTCGCGGGAGGGCCTGGGAATGAGCAGTTCTTC	CASLFAGGPGNEQFF
NA	TRBV7-3	14	NA	TRBJ2-5	TGTGCCAGCAGCGCCCAGGGACTCAAAGAGACCCAGTACTTC	CASSAQGLKETQYF
NA	TRBV5-4	14	NA	TRBJ2-7	TGTGCCAGCAGCTTGGAACTAGAGGCCTACGAGCAGTACTTC	CASSLELEAYEQYF
NA	TRBV4-2	16	NA	TRBJ2-7	TGTGCCAGCAGCCCTCGGTCCGGGGGCCCGTCCCACGAGCAGTACTTC	CASSPRSGGPSHEQYF
NA	TRBV11-3	16	NA	TRBJ1-5	TGTGCCAGCAGCTTAGAGGGGGGGACCGCCAATCAGCCCCAGCATTTT	CASSLEGGTANQPQHF
NA	TRBV10-3	12	NA	TRBJ2-7	TGTGCCATCAGAGGTGGAGGGTACGAGCAGTACTTC	CAIRGGGYEQYF
TRBD2	TRBV7-2	15	NA	TRBJ2-2	TGTGCCAGCAGGAACGGGGGGTCGGGCACCGGGGAGCTGTTTTTT	CASRNGGSGTGELFF
NA	TRBV28	15	NA	TRBJ1-5	TGTGCCAGCACCATAAGGGCCGGGGGTAATCAGCCCCAGCATTTT	CASTIRAGGNQPQHF
TRBD2	TRBV5-5	16	NA	TRBJ2-5	TGTGCCAGCAGCTTGGATGTGGGAGGGCCGGGGGAGACCCAGTACTTC	CASSLDVGGPGETQYF
TRBD1	TRBV7-2	13	few	TRBJ2-7	TGTGCCAGCAGCACCCGGGACAGCTACGAGCAGTACTTC	CASSTRDSYEQYF
NA	TRBV5-4	15	NA	TRBJ2-2	TGTGCCAGCAGCTTGGGAGGGCTAAACACCGGGGAGCTGTTTTTT	CASSLGGLNTGELFF
TRBD1	TRBV7-2	15	once	TRBJ2-7	TGTGCCAGCAGCTTGGGACAGGGCCGACGGTACGAGCAGTACTTC	CASSLGQGRRYEQYF